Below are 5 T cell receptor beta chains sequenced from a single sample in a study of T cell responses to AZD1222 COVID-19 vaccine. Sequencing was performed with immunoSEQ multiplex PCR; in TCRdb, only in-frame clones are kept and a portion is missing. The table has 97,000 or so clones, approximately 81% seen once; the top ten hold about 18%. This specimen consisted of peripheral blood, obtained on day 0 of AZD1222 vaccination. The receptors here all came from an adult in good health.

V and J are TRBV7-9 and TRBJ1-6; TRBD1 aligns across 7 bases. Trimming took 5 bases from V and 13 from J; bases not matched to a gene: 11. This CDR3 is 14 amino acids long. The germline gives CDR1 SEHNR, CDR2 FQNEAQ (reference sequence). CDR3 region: CASSPGGAVSPLHF. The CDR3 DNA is TGTGCCAGCAGCCCAGGGGGGGCGGTATCCCCCCTCCACTTT.

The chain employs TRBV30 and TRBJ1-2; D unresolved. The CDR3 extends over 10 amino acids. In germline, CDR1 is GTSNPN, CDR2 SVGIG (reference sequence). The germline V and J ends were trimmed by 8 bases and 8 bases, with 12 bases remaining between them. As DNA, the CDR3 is TGTGCCGCCCACGTCGGCGGCTACACCTTC. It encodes CAAHVGGYTF.

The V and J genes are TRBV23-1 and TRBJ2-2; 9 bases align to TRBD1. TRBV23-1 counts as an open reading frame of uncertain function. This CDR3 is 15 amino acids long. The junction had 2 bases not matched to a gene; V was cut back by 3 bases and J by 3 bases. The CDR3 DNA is TGCGCCAGCAGTCAGGGGACAGGGTACACCGGGGAGCTGTTTTTT. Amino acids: CASSQGTGYTGELFF.

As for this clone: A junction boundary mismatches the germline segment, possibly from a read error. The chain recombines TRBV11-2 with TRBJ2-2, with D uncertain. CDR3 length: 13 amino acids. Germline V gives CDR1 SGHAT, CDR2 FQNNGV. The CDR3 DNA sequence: TGTGCCAGCAGCTTAGAAAACAACGGGGAGCTGTTTTTT. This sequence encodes CASSLENNGELFF.

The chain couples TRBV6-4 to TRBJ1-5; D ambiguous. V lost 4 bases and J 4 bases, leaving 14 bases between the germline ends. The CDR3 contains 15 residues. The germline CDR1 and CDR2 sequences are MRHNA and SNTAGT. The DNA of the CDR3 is TGTGCCAGCAGTGTACGAGGAGGGAGGAATCAGCCCCAGCATTTT. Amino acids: CASSVRGGRNQPQHF.